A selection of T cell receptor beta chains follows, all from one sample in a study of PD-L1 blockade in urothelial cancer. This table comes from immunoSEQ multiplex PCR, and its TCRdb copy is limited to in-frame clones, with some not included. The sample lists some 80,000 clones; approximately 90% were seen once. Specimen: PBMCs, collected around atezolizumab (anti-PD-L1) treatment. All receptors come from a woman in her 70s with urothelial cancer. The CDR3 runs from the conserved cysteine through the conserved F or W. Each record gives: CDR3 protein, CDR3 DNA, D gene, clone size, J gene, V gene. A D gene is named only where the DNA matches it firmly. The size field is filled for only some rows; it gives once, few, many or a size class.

CDR3aa: CASKRMREAFF; CDR3nt: TGTGCCAGTAAGAGGATGCGTGAAGCTTTCTTT; d_gene: -; abundance: -; j_gene: TRBJ1-1; v_gene: TRBV28
CDR3aa: CASSLPWGLAGVEGTQYF; CDR3nt: TGTGCCAGCAGCTTGCCCTGGGGACTAGCGGGGGTCGAGGGTACGCAGTATTTT; d_gene: TRBD2; abundance: -; j_gene: TRBJ2-3; v_gene: TRBV7-9
CDR3aa: CASSGGLAGPGEQYF; CDR3nt: TGTGCCAGCAGTGGGGGACTAGCGGGACCGGGCGAGCAGTACTTC; d_gene: TRBD2; abundance: -; j_gene: TRBJ2-7; v_gene: TRBV2
CDR3aa: CASSLLGAGGPREQFF; CDR3nt: TGTGCCAGCAGCTTGCTGGGGGCGGGGGGGCCCCGTGAGCAGTTCTTC; d_gene: TRBD2; abundance: -; j_gene: TRBJ2-1; v_gene: TRBV5-4
CDR3aa: CASSYFGGADTQYF; CDR3nt: TGTGCCAGCAGTTACTTCGGAGGGGCAGATACGCAGTATTTT; d_gene: -; abundance: -; j_gene: TRBJ2-3; v_gene: TRBV6-5
CDR3aa: CAWSVRGQGNQPQHF; CDR3nt: TGTGCCTGGAGTGTACGGGGACAGGGCAATCAGCCCCAGCATTTT; d_gene: TRBD1; abundance: few; j_gene: TRBJ1-5; v_gene: TRBV30
CDR3aa: CARSWTSNIQETQYF; CDR3nt: TGTGCCAGAAGCTGGACATCGAATATTCAAGAGACCCAGTACTTC; d_gene: -; abundance: -; j_gene: TRBJ2-5; v_gene: TRBV5-3
CDR3aa: CSVVLGGGSQDTQYF; CDR3nt: TGCAGCGTCGTCCTAGGGGGGGGCTCACAAGATACGCAGTATTTT; d_gene: -; abundance: -; j_gene: TRBJ2-3; v_gene: TRBV29-1
CDR3aa: CASSILRQGNIQYF; CDR3nt: TGTGCCAGTAGTATCCTACGACAGGGAAACATTCAGTACTTC; d_gene: TRBD1; abundance: once; j_gene: TRBJ2-4; v_gene: TRBV19
CDR3aa: CANRDSKSGANVLTF; CDR3nt: TGTGCCAACCGGGACAGCAAGTCTGGGGCCAACGTCCTGACTTTC; d_gene: TRBD1; abundance: -; j_gene: TRBJ2-6; v_gene: TRBV2
CDR3aa: CAWKDSTYEQYF; CDR3nt: TGTGCCTGGAAGGACAGTACCTACGAGCAGTACTTC; d_gene: -; abundance: -; j_gene: TRBJ2-7; v_gene: TRBV30
CDR3aa: CASSLNRDEKLFF; CDR3nt: TGTGCCAGCAGCTTAAACAGGGACGAAAAACTGTTTTTT; d_gene: -; abundance: once; j_gene: TRBJ1-4; v_gene: TRBV13
CDR3aa: CASIGQGAHTGELFF; CDR3nt: TGTGCCAGCATCGGACAGGGGGCACACACCGGGGAGCTGTTTTTT; d_gene: TRBD1; abundance: -; j_gene: TRBJ2-2; v_gene: TRBV6-5
CDR3aa: CATSRDPSHSNQPQHF; CDR3nt: TGTGCCACCAGCAGAGATCCGAGCCATAGCAATCAGCCCCAGCATTTT; d_gene: -; abundance: few; j_gene: TRBJ1-5; v_gene: TRBV15
CDR3aa: CASRLGQGDGYTF; CDR3nt: TGTGCCAGCAGACTGGGACAGGGGGATGGCTACACCTTC; d_gene: TRBD1; abundance: -; j_gene: TRBJ1-2; v_gene: TRBV27
CDR3aa: CASSPGQGLVLFF; CDR3nt: TGTGCCAGCAGCCCGGGACAGGGTTTGGTACTGTTTTTT; d_gene: TRBD1; abundance: -; j_gene: TRBJ1-4; v_gene: TRBV7-2
CDR3aa: CASSSPGLVGNEQFF; CDR3nt: TGTGCCAGCAGTTCACCGGGACTAGTAGGCAATGAGCAGTTCTTC; d_gene: TRBD2; abundance: -; j_gene: TRBJ2-1; v_gene: TRBV27
CDR3aa: CASSPFGVTGGYEQYF; CDR3nt: TGTGCCAGCAGCCCCTTTGGTGTCACGGGTGGCTACGAGCAGTACTTC; d_gene: -; abundance: -; j_gene: TRBJ2-7; v_gene: TRBV5-5
CDR3aa: CASSLVLAGVRVQFF; CDR3nt: TGTGCCAGCAGCTTAGTACTAGCGGGGGTCCGGGTGCAGTTCTTC; d_gene: TRBD2; abundance: -; j_gene: TRBJ2-1; v_gene: TRBV7-2
CDR3aa: CASSLTGGNEKLFF; CDR3nt: TGTGCCAGCTCACTTACAGGGGGCAATGAAAAACTGTTTTTT; d_gene: TRBD1; abundance: -; j_gene: TRBJ1-4; v_gene: TRBV18
CDR3aa: CASSNRIAAFF; CDR3nt: TGTGCCAGTAGTAACAGGATTGCAGCTTTCTTT; d_gene: -; abundance: -; j_gene: TRBJ1-1; v_gene: TRBV19
CDR3aa: CAGADSEEQYF; CDR3nt: TGTGCCGGGGCCGATTCAGAAGAGCAGTACTTC; d_gene: -; abundance: -; j_gene: TRBJ2-7; v_gene: TRBV30
CDR3aa: CASSIAASGGETQYF; CDR3nt: TGTGCCAGTAGTATAGCGGCTAGCGGGGGAGAGACCCAGTACTTC; d_gene: TRBD2; abundance: -; j_gene: TRBJ2-5; v_gene: TRBV19
CDR3aa: CASTDLTSWGEQFF; CDR3nt: TGTGCCAGCACCGACCTAACTAGTTGGGGTGAGCAGTTCTTC; d_gene: -; abundance: -; j_gene: TRBJ2-1; v_gene: TRBV2
CDR3aa: CASSVDRRQGVHEQFF; CDR3nt: TGTGCCAGCAGCGTAGATCGTAGACAGGGGGTGCATGAGCAGTTCTTC; d_gene: TRBD1; abundance: -; j_gene: TRBJ2-1; v_gene: TRBV9
CDR3aa: CASSPSGGAGTQYF; CDR3nt: TGTGCCAGCAGCCCTAGCGGGGGCGCCGGGACCCAGTACTTC; d_gene: TRBD2; abundance: -; j_gene: TRBJ2-5; v_gene: TRBV6-4
CDR3aa: CASSRWAGDGEQYF; CDR3nt: TGTGCCAGCAGCCGCTGGGCGGGAGATGGCGAGCAGTACTTC; d_gene: TRBD2; abundance: -; j_gene: TRBJ2-7; v_gene: TRBV6-6
CDR3aa: CASSQQTGLGETQYF; CDR3nt: TGTGCCAGCAGTCAGCAGACAGGGCTGGGAGAGACCCAGTACTTC; d_gene: TRBD1; abundance: -; j_gene: TRBJ2-5; v_gene: TRBV7-3
CDR3aa: CASSPRGGGNQPQHF; CDR3nt: TGTGCCAGCAGCCCTCGGGGGGGTGGCAATCAGCCCCAGCATTTT; d_gene: -; abundance: few; j_gene: TRBJ1-5; v_gene: TRBV11-2
CDR3aa: CASITGQENSPLHF; CDR3nt: TGTGCCAGCATCACGGGACAGGAGAATTCACCCCTCCACTTT; d_gene: TRBD1; abundance: -; j_gene: TRBJ1-6; v_gene: TRBV11-2
CDR3aa: CASSSYNRGMNEKLFF; CDR3nt: TGTGCCAGCAGTTCCTATAACAGGGGAATGAATGAAAAACTGTTTTTT; d_gene: TRBD1; abundance: -; j_gene: TRBJ1-4; v_gene: TRBV28
CDR3aa: CASRFGQTSGANVLTF; CDR3nt: TGTGCCAGCAGATTCGGACAGACCTCTGGGGCCAACGTCCTGACTTTC; d_gene: -; abundance: -; j_gene: TRBJ2-6; v_gene: TRBV9
CDR3aa: CASSPRQGPEAFF; CDR3nt: TGTGCCAGCAGTCCGAGACAGGGTCCTGAAGCTTTCTTT; d_gene: TRBD1; abundance: -; j_gene: TRBJ1-1; v_gene: TRBV6-6
CDR3aa: CASSGDSSYEQYF; CDR3nt: TGTGCCAGCAGTGGGGACAGCTCCTACGAGCAGTACTTC; d_gene: TRBD1; abundance: -; j_gene: TRBJ2-7; v_gene: TRBV28
CDR3aa: CASSTRTALYQPQHF; CDR3nt: TGTGCCAGCAGCACCAGGACAGCTTTATATCAGCCCCAGCATTTT; d_gene: -; abundance: -; j_gene: TRBJ1-5; v_gene: TRBV5-6
CDR3aa: CASSIGTAAEAFF; CDR3nt: TGTGCCAGTAGTATAGGTACCGCAGCGGAAGCTTTCTTT; d_gene: -; abundance: -; j_gene: TRBJ1-1; v_gene: TRBV19
CDR3aa: CASSVAGRGVSSYEQYF; CDR3nt: TGTGCCAGCAGCGTAGCGGGACGGGGGGTAAGCTCCTACGAGCAGTACTTC; d_gene: TRBD2; abundance: -; j_gene: TRBJ2-7; v_gene: TRBV9
CDR3aa: CASGKRVRETQYF; CDR3nt: TGCGCCAGCGGAAAGCGGGTGAGGGAGACCCAGTACTTC; d_gene: -; abundance: -; j_gene: TRBJ2-5; v_gene: TRBV10-2
CDR3aa: CASSPYGLSTDTQYF; CDR3nt: TGCGCCAGCAGCCCATACGGACTAAGCACAGATACGCAGTATTTT; d_gene: -; abundance: few; j_gene: TRBJ2-3; v_gene: TRBV4-1
CDR3aa: CASSVTGPYEQYF; CDR3nt: TGTGCCAGCAGTGTGACAGGACCCTACGAGCAGTACTTC; d_gene: -; abundance: -; j_gene: TRBJ2-7; v_gene: TRBV6-1
CDR3aa: CASSLGQITYQPQHF; CDR3nt: TGTGCCAGCAGCCTAGGACAAATCACGTATCAGCCCCAGCATTTT; d_gene: -; abundance: -; j_gene: TRBJ1-5; v_gene: TRBV5-8